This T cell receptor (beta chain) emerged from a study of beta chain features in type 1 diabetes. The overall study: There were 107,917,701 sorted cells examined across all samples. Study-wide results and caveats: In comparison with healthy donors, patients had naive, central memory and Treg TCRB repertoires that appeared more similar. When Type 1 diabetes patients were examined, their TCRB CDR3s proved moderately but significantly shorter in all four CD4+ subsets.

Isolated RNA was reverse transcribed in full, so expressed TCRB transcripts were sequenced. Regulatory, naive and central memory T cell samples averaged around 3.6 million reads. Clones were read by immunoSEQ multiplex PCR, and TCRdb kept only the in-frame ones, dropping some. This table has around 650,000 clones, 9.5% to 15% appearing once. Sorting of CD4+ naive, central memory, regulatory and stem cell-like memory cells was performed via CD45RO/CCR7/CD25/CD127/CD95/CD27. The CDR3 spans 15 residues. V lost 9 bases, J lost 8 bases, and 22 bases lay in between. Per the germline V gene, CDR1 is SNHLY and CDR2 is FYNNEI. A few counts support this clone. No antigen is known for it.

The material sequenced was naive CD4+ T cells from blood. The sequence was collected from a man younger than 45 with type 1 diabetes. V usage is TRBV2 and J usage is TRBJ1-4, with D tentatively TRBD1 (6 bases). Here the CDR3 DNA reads TGTGCCAGTGGGGAACAGGGTGTGGAAGGCGAAAAACTGTTTTTT. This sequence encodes CASGEQGVEGEKLFF.